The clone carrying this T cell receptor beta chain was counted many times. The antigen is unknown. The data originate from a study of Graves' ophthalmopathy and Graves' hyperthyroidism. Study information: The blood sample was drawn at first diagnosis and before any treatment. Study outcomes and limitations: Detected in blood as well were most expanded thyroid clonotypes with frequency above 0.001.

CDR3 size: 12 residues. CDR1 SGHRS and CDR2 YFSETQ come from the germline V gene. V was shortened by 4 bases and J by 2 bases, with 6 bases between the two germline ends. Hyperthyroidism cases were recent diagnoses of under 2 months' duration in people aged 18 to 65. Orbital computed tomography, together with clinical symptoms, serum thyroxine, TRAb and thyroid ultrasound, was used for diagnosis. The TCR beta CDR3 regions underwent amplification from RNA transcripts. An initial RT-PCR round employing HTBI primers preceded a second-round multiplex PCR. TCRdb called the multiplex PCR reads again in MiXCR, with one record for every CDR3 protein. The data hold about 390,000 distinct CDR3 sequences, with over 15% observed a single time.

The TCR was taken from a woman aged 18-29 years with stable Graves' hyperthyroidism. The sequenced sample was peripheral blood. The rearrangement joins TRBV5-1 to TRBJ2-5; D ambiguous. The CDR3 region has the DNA TGCGCCAGCAGCGAACAACAAGAGACCCAGTACTTC. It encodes CASSEQQETQYF.